The 8 T cell receptor beta chains below were found in one sample sequenced in a study of T-cell memory formation after mild COVID-19. A single record per CDR3 protein comes from TCRdb applying MiXCR to the 5' RACE reads. The sample records hundreds of thousands of distinct CDR3 sequences, around 20% being singletons. The specimen was PBMCs or a T cell subset sorted from them (not recorded which). The receptors derive from an adult woman who had mild COVID-19 (a few samples of this study predate the infection). Cell type and time point are not known.

This clonotype was counted between two and nine times. CDR3 region: CASSLAGQGRSPLHF. CDR3 in DNA: TGCGCCAGCAGCTTGGCGGGCCAGGGTCGGTCACCCCTCCACTTT. The chain is built from TRBV5-1 and TRBJ1-6, with a tentative D call TRBD1 (5 bases). Germline V gene lookup returns CDR1 SGHRS and CDR2 YFSETQ. The CDR3 sequence is 15 residues long. The ends were cut back, 0 bases at V and 10 bases at J, with 14 bases in the middle.

In this sample, this clonotype turned up a few times. The germline gene is not matched at one end of the junction; a read error may be the cause. This rearrangement joins TRBV7-7 to TRBJ2-1; D is possibly TRBD1 or TRBD2 (5 bases each). CDR3 size: 13 residues. Looked up from germline, CDR1 is SSHAT and CDR2 is FNYEAQ (reference sequence). The CDR3 DNA reads TGTGCTAGCAGCTGGCTTGAGGGGAATGAGCAGTTCTTC. This sequence encodes CASSWLEGNEQFF.

This sequence joins TRBV12-3 or TRBV12-4 and TRBJ2-5; 7 bases fit TRBD2. V gave up 3 bases and J gave up 1 base; unmatched junction bases: 5. This CDR3 is built from 15 residues. CDR3 nucleotide sequence: TGTGCCAGCAGTTTTGGCGGGAGACTCCAAGAGACCCAGTACTTC. This translates into CASSFGGRLQETQYF.

The chain recombines TRBV4-2 with TRBJ2-7; perhaps TRBD2 as D (5 bases). The germline V gene encodes CDR1 LGHNA and CDR2 YNFKEQ. Trimming left V 1 base short and J 0 bases short, with 16 bases between. The CDR3 is 17 residues long. CDR3 sequence (DNA): TGTGCCAGCAGCCAAGGTTTATACGGGGATAGCTCCTACGAGCAGTACTTC. This gives the protein CASSQGLYGDSSYEQYF.

This clonotype was recorded many times. The junction does not match germline at one end; this may be a read error. The chain joins TRBV7-8 to TRBJ2-5, with 7 bases fitting TRBD2. The CDR3 is 15 residues long. Germline V gene sequence: CDR1 SGHVS, CDR2 FQNEAQ. The CDR3 loop is CASRLGRVNQETQYF. The CDR3 DNA follows: TGTGCCAGCCGCTTGGGGAGGGTGAACCAAGAGACCCAGTACTTC.

This clonotype showed up just a few times. This chain joins TRBV15 and TRBJ2-1, with D unresolved. Germline V lookup: CDR1 LNHNV, CDR2 YYDKDF (reference sequence). The V end lost 3 bases, the J end lost 10 bases, and 13 bases lay between the germline ends. The length of the CDR3 is 13 residues. CDR3 in amino acids: CATSSGLKGEQFF. DNA of the CDR3: TGTGCCACCAGCAGTGGCCTCAAAGGGGAGCAGTTCTTC.

The chain recombines TRBV2 with TRBJ2-3; 10 bases agree with TRBD2. The germline V gene has CDR1 SNHLY and CDR2 FYNNEI. The CDR3 totals 14 residues. Trimming took 6 bases from V and 2 from J; bases not matched to a gene: 2. The CDR3 reads CASRSGGATDTQYF. The CDR3 DNA is TGTGCCAGCAGGAGCGGGGGGGCCACAGATACGCAGTATTTT.

This clonotype was counted only a few times. The DNA for the CDR3 is TGTGCCATCAGCCCGGAGGGCCAATCCGGAGAGACCCAGTACTTC. Translating gives CAISPEGQSGETQYF. This chain uses TRBV10-3 with TRBJ2-5; a possible D gene is TRBD2 (6 bases). The CDR3 is 15 residues long. The germline V and J ends were trimmed by 6 bases and 4 bases, with 18 bases remaining between them. Per the germline V gene, CDR1 is ENHRY and CDR2 is SYGVKD.